A selection of T cell receptor beta chains follows, all from one sample in a study of memory CD4+ T cells and cytomegalovirus serostatus. The method was immunoSEQ multiplex PCR; TCRdb's version includes in-frame clones alone and lacks a portion of them. The data contain some 50,000 clones, over 70% of them singletons. Specimen: memory CD4+ T cells from blood. These receptors were taken from an adult in good health and CMV-seronegative. Both conserved end residues are part of each CDR3. Each record gives: CDR3 protein, CDR3 DNA, CDR3 length, V gene, D gene, clone size, J gene. A D gene is named only where the DNA matches it firmly. The size of a clone is reported for some rows only, either as once, few or many, or as a class for expanded clones.

CDR3aa: CASSPMVDGSYIQYF
CDR3nt: TGCGCCAGCAGCCCGATGGTAGACGGTTCCTACATTCAGTACTTC
len: 15
v_gene: TRBV4-3
d_gene: .
abundance: .
j_gene: TRBJ2-4

CDR3aa: CASSFQGGYEQYF
CDR3nt: TGTGCCAGCAGTTTTCAGGGGGGATACGAGCAGTACTTC
len: 13
v_gene: TRBV27
d_gene: .
abundance: .
j_gene: TRBJ2-7

CDR3aa: CSVDRTGGQETQYF
CDR3nt: TGCAGCGTTGATAGGACAGGGGGCCAGGAGACCCAGTACTTC
len: 14
v_gene: TRBV29-1
d_gene: TRBD1
abundance: once
j_gene: TRBJ2-5

CDR3aa: CASSQDLGSYNEQFF
CDR3nt: TGTGCCAGCAGCCAAGACCTGGGGAGCTACAATGAGCAGTTCTTC
len: 15
v_gene: TRBV14
d_gene: .
abundance: .
j_gene: TRBJ2-1

CDR3aa: CASSLGVSQETQYF
CDR3nt: TGCGCCAGCAGCTTGGGAGTCAGTCAAGAGACCCAGTACTTC
len: 14
v_gene: TRBV5-1
d_gene: .
abundance: few
j_gene: TRBJ2-5

CDR3aa: CASSRGRGTKNIQYF
CDR3nt: TGTGCCAGCAGCCGGGGAAGGGGGACCAAAAACATTCAGTACTTC
len: 15
v_gene: TRBV5-6
d_gene: .
abundance: .
j_gene: TRBJ2-4

CDR3aa: CASSVAPGAEYNSPLHF
CDR3nt: TGTGCCAGCAGCGTAGCGCCAGGGGCTGAGTATAATTCACCCCTCCACTTT
len: 17
v_gene: TRBV9
d_gene: .
abundance: .
j_gene: TRBJ1-6

CDR3aa: CASSERAGATNQPQHF
CDR3nt: TGTGCCAGCAGTGAGAGAGCAGGGGCTACCAATCAGCCCCAGCATTTT
len: 16
v_gene: TRBV2
d_gene: .
abundance: .
j_gene: TRBJ1-5

CDR3aa: CASSLVGTDTQYF
CDR3nt: TGCGCCAGCAGCCTAGTGGGCACAGATACGCAGTATTTT
len: 13
v_gene: TRBV4-1
d_gene: .
abundance: once
j_gene: TRBJ2-3

CDR3aa: CASSIWESGGVTDTQYF
CDR3nt: TGTGCCAGTAGTATTTGGGAAAGCGGGGGGGTCACAGATACGCAGTATTTT
len: 17
v_gene: TRBV19
d_gene: TRBD2
abundance: .
j_gene: TRBJ2-3

CDR3aa: CASSSTGGTNEKLFF
CDR3nt: TGCGCCAGCAGTTCGACAGGGGGCACTAATGAAAAACTGTTTTTT
len: 15
v_gene: TRBV5-1
d_gene: TRBD1
abundance: .
j_gene: TRBJ1-4